This record looks at one T cell receptor beta chain sequence and its context. The entry originates in a study of blood T cell repertoires in COVID-19. Study background: Sources were T cells, B-cell-depleted T cells, or PBMCs; the material itself was cDNA or gDNA.

Deletions cut 0 bases from V and 2 bases from J, with 5 bases between. The germline gives CDR1 SQVTM, CDR2 ANQGSEA. The CDR3 is 12 amino acids. The table came from immunoSEQ multiplex PCR; TCRdb's copy has only in-frame clones and leaves some out. This sample carries approximately 150,000 clones, around four fifths of them seen once, and the ten largest clones take around 19%. Input material: peripheral blood. This chain uses TRBV29-1 with TRBJ2-7; no clear D. The TCR originated in a woman of 80 years or more with acute or convalescent COVID-19. The CDR3 here is CSVEDGAYEQYF. CDR3 in DNA: TGCAGCGTTGAAGATGGAGCCTACGAGCAGTACTTC.